The sample holds a few counts of the clone carrying this TCR beta chain. The antigen is undetermined. The Oncomine TCR Beta short-read assay sequenced DNA from cultured CD4+ T cells. Cultured CD4+ T cells were the source of extracted genomic DNA. One entry per CDR3 protein, called by TCRdb with MiXCR from the PCR reads. The table includes about 6,900 distinct CDR3 sequences, 20% to 25% detected once. These data are taken from a study of vaccination and CD4 T cells after COVID-19. Study overall: Samples after vaccination came a median approximately 70 days past dose two, ranging 14 to 241. Study-wide findings and caveats: 304 of 307 vaccine-specific clones from convalescent patients were spike mono-reactive.

This CDR3 region has 14 residues. The V and J ends lost 6 bases and 3 bases, in that order; junction bases with no gene match: 8. Per germline, CDR1 SGHVS and CDR2 FNYEAQ. The treatment here: roughly 11-day PBMC culture with coronavirus spike peptide pools or control peptides (ViraFEST assay). CD4+ T lymphocytes from the unexposed donor were collected before the COVID-19 pandemic (2011-2018). ViraFEST used peptide pools to expand antigen-specific T cells and subsequently sequenced their TCRs. The rearrangement joins TRBV7-6 to TRBJ2-7; 7 positions agree with TRBD1. Sequencing was done on a sample of CD4+ T cells from blood, cultured in vitro. This clonotype was obtained from a human donor in good health. In nucleotides, the CDR3 is TGTGCCAGCAGTTCTCTACAGGGGTACTACGAGCAGTACTTC. Its protein is CASSSLQGYYEQYF.